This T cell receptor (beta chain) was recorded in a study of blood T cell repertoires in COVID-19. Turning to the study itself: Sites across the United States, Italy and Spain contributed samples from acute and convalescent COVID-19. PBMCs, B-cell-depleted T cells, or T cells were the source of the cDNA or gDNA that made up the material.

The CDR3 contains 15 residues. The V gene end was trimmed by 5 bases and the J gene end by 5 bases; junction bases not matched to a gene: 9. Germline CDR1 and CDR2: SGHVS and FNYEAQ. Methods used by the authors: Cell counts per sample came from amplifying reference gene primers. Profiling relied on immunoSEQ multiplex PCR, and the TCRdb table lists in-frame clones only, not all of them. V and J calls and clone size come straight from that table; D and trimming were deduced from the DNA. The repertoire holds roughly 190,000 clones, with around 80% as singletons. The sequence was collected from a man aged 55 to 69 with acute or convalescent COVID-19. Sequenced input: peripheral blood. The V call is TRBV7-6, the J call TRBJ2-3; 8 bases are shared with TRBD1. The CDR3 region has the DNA TGTGCCAGCAGCCACCGGGACAGGCGCGGAGATACGCAGTATTTT. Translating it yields CASSHRDRRGDTQYF.